The text below deals with one T cell receptor (beta chain). The sample comes from a study of cytomegalovirus exposure and HLA in healthy donors. This CDR3 comprises 13 residues. Germline-derived CDR1 and CDR2 are SGHDT and YYEEEE. V was shortened by 2 bases and J by 4 bases, with 6 bases between the two germline ends. PCR employed 60 Vbeta and 13 Jbeta primers. Original methodology: There were about 80 million unique TCR beta chains by a later count, and about 12 million of them were shared. Measured with immunoSEQ multiplex PCR; TCRdb has only the in-frame clones, and not every one. V and J calls and clone size follow that table, whereas D and trimming were derived from the DNA. The sample has more than 80,000 clones, 55% to 75% seen once.

The V and J genes are TRBV5-6 and TRBJ1-4; unclear D gene. The origin of this receptor is a man between 60 and 75 years old in good health and CMV-seronegative. Sequenced input: PBMCs. The CDR3 region has the DNA TGTGCCAGCAGCTTTTCCGGTAATGAAAAACTGTTTTTT. It specifies CASSFSGNEKLFF. Based on the CDR3 plus reference TRBV5-6 and TRBJ1-4, the full variable domain is DAGVTQSPTHLIKTRGQQVTLRCSPKSGHDTVSWYQQALGQGPQFIFQYYEEEERQRGNFPDRFSGHQFPNYSSELNVNALLLGDSALYLCASSFSGNEKLFFGSGTQLSVL.